Below are 30 T cell receptor beta chains sequenced from a single sample in a study of CD8 T cells in Susac syndrome. Reverse transcription of about 0.5 to 1 ug RNA was carried out with random hexamers. TCRdb itself ran the immunoSEQ multiplex PCR reads through MiXCR, one entry per CDR3 protein. Of 400,000 to 550,000 distinct CDR3 sequences listed, around 83% are singletons. Input material: CD8+ T cells from PBMCs. The receptors originated from a human donor with multiple sclerosis.

This clonotype occurred once. The V call is TRBV5-6, the J call TRBJ2-3; weak D call: TRBD2 (7 bases). The CDR3 has 14 amino acids. V lost 0 bases and J 7 bases, leaving 12 bases between the germline ends. CDR1 is SGHDT, CDR2 YYEEEE, per germline. CDR3 bases: TGTGCCAGCAGCTTGGGGCTCGGGGGGCATACGCAGTATTTT. Its protein product is CASSLGLGGHTQYF.

V is TRBV12-3 or TRBV12-4 and J is TRBJ2-5; D remains unclear. The ends were cut back, 1 base at V and 1 base at J, with 4 bases in the middle. The CDR3 sequence is 13 residues long. CDR3 residues: CASSLELQETQYF. CDR3 bases: TGTGCCAGCAGTTTAGAACTCCAAGAGACCCAGTACTTC.

The CDR3 protein is CASSPGDVADQPQHF. CDR3 in DNA: TGCGCCAGCAGCCCCGGGGACGTTGCGGATCAGCCCCAGCATTTT. The rearrangement links TRBV5-1 to TRBJ1-5; a weak D match, TRBD1 (5 bases). This CDR3 contains 15 residues. CDR1 SGHRS and CDR2 YFSETQ come from the germline V gene. The ends were cut back, 4 bases at V and 5 bases at J, with 16 bases in the middle.

The V gene is TRBV11-1, the J gene TRBJ1-1, with TRBD1 as a possible D gene (5 bases). Germline loops: CDR1 SGHAT, CDR2 FQDESV (reference sequence). There are 13 residues in the CDR3. Trimming removed 4 bases from V and 1 base from J, with 7 bases in between. This CDR3 reads CASSWGTNTEAFF. The CDR3 coding sequence is TGTGCCAGCAGCTGGGGCACGAACACTGAAGCTTTCTTT.

This sequence joins TRBV3-1 and TRBJ2-3; 9 positions agree with TRBD1. Germline-derived CDR1 and CDR2 are LGHDT and YNNKEL (reference sequence). The CDR3 has 17 amino acids. The V segment lost 2 bases and the J segment 3 bases; nucleotides outside the gene matches: 9. The CDR3 DNA is TGTGCCAGCAGCCAACCCTCGGGGGACAGGGAGACAGATACGCAGTATTTT. This gives the protein CASSQPSGDRETDTQYF.

The V and J genes are TRBV20-1 and TRBJ1-5; D is unclear. Deletions cut 3 bases from V and 9 bases from J, with 15 bases between. The germline V gene encodes CDR1 DFQATT and CDR2 SNEGSKA (reference sequence). CDR3 length equals 13 residues. CDR3: CSARAPYARPQHF. CDR3 coding DNA: TGCAGTGCTAGGGCGCCCTACGCCCGGCCCCAGCATTTT.

The chain combines TRBV5-1 with TRBJ1-1, with D perhaps TRBD1 (5 bases). The CDR3 extends over 15 amino acids. V gave up 3 bases and J gave up 5 bases, with 17 bases separating them. Germline V gene data show CDR1 as SGHRS and CDR2 as YFSETQ. The DNA for the CDR3 is TGCGCCAGCAGCTCGCCGGGCTCCGGGGGGACTGAAGCTTTCTTT. This codes for CASSSPGSGGTEAFF.

The chain carries TRBV2 and TRBJ2-3, with D maybe TRBD1 (5 bases). This CDR3 contains 14 residues. Germline lookup yields CDR1 SNHLY and CDR2 FYNNEI. V was cut by 8 bases and J by 0 bases, with 12 bases left in between. The CDR3 protein is CASFGATSTDTQYF. Here the CDR3 DNA reads TGTGCCAGCTTTGGGGCAACTAGCACAGATACGCAGTATTTT. The variable domain in full, with the rest retrieved from reference TRBV2 and TRBJ2-3, is EPEVTQTPSHQVTQMGQEVILRCVPISNHLYFYWYRQILGQKVEFLVSFYNNEISEKSEIFDDQFSVERPDGSNFTLKIRSTKLEDSAMYFCASFGATSTDTQYFGPGTRLTVL.

J is TRBJ2-1 and V is TRBV11-2; D may be TRBD1 (6 bases). V lost 6 bases to trimming and J lost 8 bases, with 17 bases between them. CDR3 length: 14 residues. Per the germline V gene, CDR1 is SGHAT and CDR2 is FQNNGV. The CDR3 loop is CASRRPVGADEQFF. DNA of the CDR3: TGTGCCAGCAGAAGACCGGTGGGGGCCGATGAGCAGTTCTTC.

The chain recombines TRBV25-1 with TRBJ1-1, with a possible D match to TRBD1 (5 bases). V was clipped by 2 bases and J by 6 bases, with 16 bases between them. Germline V gene lookup returns CDR1 MGHDK and CDR2 SYGVNS. This CDR3 spans 15 amino acids. The CDR3 region is CASSEGWGWGSEAFF. The CDR3 nucleotides read TGTGCCAGCAGTGAAGGTTGGGGGTGGGGGTCTGAAGCTTTCTTT.

This clonotype has only a few counts. The rearrangement uses TRBV6-2 or TRBV6-3 and TRBJ2-7; D ambiguous. The ends were cut back, 4 bases at V and 7 bases at J, with 14 bases in the middle. Germline loops: CDR1 MNHEY, CDR2 SVGEGT. The CDR3 length is 13 residues. The CDR3 protein is CASSSLHLLEQYF. CDR3 DNA: TGTGCCAGCAGTTCCCTTCACCTCCTGGAGCAGTACTTC.

V usage is TRBV20-1 and J usage is TRBJ2-7; D may be TRBD2 (5 bases). The CDR3 sequence is 15 residues long. Trimming removed 3 bases from V and 3 bases from J, with 18 bases in between. The germline V gene has CDR1 DFQATT and CDR2 SNEGSKA (reference sequence). As DNA, the CDR3 is TGCAGTGCTAGCTTTCCCGGGGTTTCCGGCTACGAGCAGTACTTC. Its protein is CSASFPGVSGYEQYF.

The CDR3 here is CASSLRDRGWYTEAFF. The CDR3 nucleotides are TGTGCCAGCAGCCTCCGGGACAGGGGGTGGTACACTGAAGCTTTCTTT. V gene TRBV28 combines with J gene TRBJ1-1, with 11 bases identical to TRBD1. CDR1 and CDR2 (germline): MDHEN, SYDVKM. This CDR3 is built from 16 residues. J was trimmed by 3 bases and V by 6 bases; bases with no gene match: 9.

The chain joins TRBV6-4 to TRBJ2-3; 7 bases are shared with TRBD1. CDR3 length equals 13 residues. The V gene end was trimmed by 2 bases and the J gene end by 6 bases; junction bases not matched to a gene: 2. Germline values: CDR1 MRHNA, CDR2 SNTAGT. CDR3 sequence (DNA): TGTGCCAGCAGTGACGCGACAGGGGATACGCAGTATTTT. Translated, it gives CASSDATGDTQYF.

V is TRBV28 and J is TRBJ2-2; 8 bases match TRBD1. The germline gives CDR1 MDHEN, CDR2 SYDVKM. Trimming took 8 bases from V and 1 from J; bases not matched to a gene: 3. This CDR3 is built from 14 residues. CDR3 sequence reads: CASHGTGNTGELFF. The DNA for the CDR3 is TGTGCCAGCCATGGGACAGGGAACACCGGGGAGCTGTTTTTT.

This chain uses TRBV27 with TRBJ1-2, with D maybe TRBD1 (5 bases). V gave up 3 bases and J gave up 4 bases, with 12 bases separating them. From germline, CDR1 is MNHEY and CDR2 SMNVEV (reference sequence). This CDR3 is 14 amino acids long. CDR3 residues: CASSFGDSGYGYTF. The CDR3, as DNA: TGTGCCAGCAGTTTCGGAGACAGCGGCTATGGCTACACCTTC.

This chain connects TRBV27 to TRBJ2-4, with D tentatively TRBD1 (7 bases). CDR1 is MNHEY and CDR2 is SMNVEV in the germline V gene (reference sequence). V gave up 7 bases and J gave up 2 bases, with 24 bases separating them. This CDR3 has 18 amino acids. The CDR3 spells CASTPHRRDRSPKNIQYF. The DNA of the CDR3 is TGTGCCAGCACTCCCCACCGGCGGGACAGATCCCCCAAAAACATTCAGTACTTC.

This clonotype was recorded only once. J is TRBJ2-7 and V is TRBV25-1, with no clear D. Germline V gene sequence: CDR1 MGHDK, CDR2 SYGVNS. The CDR3 has 16 amino acids. Trimming removed 1 base at V and 3 bases at J, with 16 bases between. The CDR3 DNA sequence: TGTGCCAGCAGTGAATCGTCAGCCTTACCCTTCTACGAGCAGTACTTC. Translation gives CASSESSALPFYEQYF.

The V and J genes are TRBV12-5 and TRBJ2-1; D might be TRBD1 (5 bases). Germline V gene data show CDR1 as LGHNT and CDR2 as FRNRAP. The CDR3 totals 13 residues. Trimming pared 6 bases from V and 2 bases from J, leaving 8 bases between. For the CDR3, the DNA is TGTGCTAGTGGGCTACAGGCCTACAATGAGCAGTTCTTC. The encoded protein is CASGLQAYNEQFF.

This rearrangement joins TRBV7-2 to TRBJ2-3; unclear D gene. Germline lookup yields CDR1 SGHTA and CDR2 FQGNSA. The CDR3 runs to 15 residues. The ends were cut back, 1 base at V and 4 bases at J, with 12 bases in the middle. CDR3 protein: CASSLGHVIPDTQYF. In DNA, the CDR3 is TGTGCCAGCAGCTTAGGGCACGTGATACCAGATACGCAGTATTTT.

CDR3 coding DNA: TGTGCCTGGAGTGTCCTTGAGGACGAGCAGTACTTC. This sequence encodes CAWSVLEDEQYF. V and J are TRBV30 and TRBJ2-7; D not resolved. Germline V gene sequence: CDR1 GTSNPN, CDR2 SVGIG (reference sequence). The CDR3 is 12 amino acids. V dropped 0 bases and J dropped 5 bases, with 8 bases sitting between them.

The rearrangement joins TRBV5-5 to TRBJ2-2; the D gene could be TRBD1 or TRBD2 (5 bases each). This CDR3 region has 16 residues. The V end was cut by 0 bases, the J end by 0 bases, with 9 bases between. Germline assignment: CDR1 SGHKS and CDR2 YYEKEE (reference sequence). Written as DNA, the CDR3 is TGTGCCAGCAGCTTGGACGGGACGGCGAACACCGGGGAGCTGTTTTTT. The encoded protein is CASSLDGTANTGELFF.

The genes are TRBV19 and TRBJ1-3, with a weak D call TRBD1 (6 bases). CDR1 LNHDA and CDR2 SQIVND come from the germline V gene (reference sequence). This CDR3 has 12 amino acids. Trimming took 7 bases from V and 3 from J, leaving 7 bases between them. The CDR3 loop is CASTGVGNTIYF. The CDR3 DNA reads TGTGCCAGTACAGGGGTTGGAAACACCATATATTTT.

The chain has TRBV28 and TRBJ2-7; D is ambiguous. V gave up 2 bases and J gave up 3 bases, with 5 bases separating them. Germline-derived CDR1 and CDR2 are MDHEN and SYDVKM. The CDR3 extends over 12 amino acids. The CDR3 is CASSLLHYEQYF. In DNA form, the CDR3 reads TGTGCCAGCAGTTTACTTCACTACGAGCAGTACTTC.

The CDR3 DNA follows: TGTGCCAGCAGCACCGTGACTAGCCGGGGATCACATACGCAGTATTTT. Its translation is CASSTVTSRGSHTQYF. The chain employs TRBV3-1 and TRBJ2-3; 7 bases map to TRBD2. V shed 5 bases and J 7 bases; nucleotides not matched to a gene: 15. This CDR3 has 16 amino acids. CDR1 LGHDT and CDR2 YNNKEL come from the germline V gene (reference sequence).

The chain links TRBV4-1 to TRBJ1-2; the D is unclear. This CDR3 is 15 amino acids long. Deletions cut 2 bases from V and 7 bases from J, with 17 bases between. CDR1 and CDR2 from the germline V gene are MGHRA and YSYEKL. Here the CDR3 DNA reads TGCGCCAGCAGCCAACTTTGGGCCACTAACCGTGGCTACACCTTC. This gives the protein CASSQLWATNRGYTF.

This clonotype was seen only a few times. This chain joins TRBV6-6 and TRBJ1-1; D is uncertain. Germline values: CDR1 MNHNY, CDR2 SVGAGI (reference sequence). The CDR3 totals 12 residues. Trimming cost V 7 bases and J 4 bases, with 10 bases left between them. CDR3: CASTHSPTEAFF. Written as DNA, the CDR3 is TGTGCCAGCACCCATAGTCCCACTGAAGCTTTCTTT.

The chain has TRBV29-1 and TRBJ2-1, with 8 bases aligning to TRBD2. The V gene's germline CDR1 is SQVTM and CDR2 ANQGSEA. This CDR3 contains 13 residues. CDR3 amino acids: CKGSGTSYNEQFF. CDR3 coding DNA: TGCAAGGGTAGCGGGACCTCCTACAATGAGCAGTTCTTC.

The chain employs TRBV7-3 and TRBJ2-7; unclear D gene. Germline values: CDR1 SGHTA, CDR2 FQGTGA. Trimming took 5 bases from V and 3 from J, leaving 14 bases between them. There are 14 residues in the CDR3. CDR3 DNA sequence: TGTGCCAGCAGCCCCTCCGGAGCTTTCTACGAGCAGTACTTC. Amino acids: CASSPSGAFYEQYF.

The V gene is TRBV5-1, the J gene TRBJ1-1; D is undetermined. This CDR3 is 13 amino acids long. V was shortened by 6 bases and J by 1 base, with 10 bases between the two germline ends. Germline loops: CDR1 SGHRS, CDR2 YFSETQ. The CDR3 region is CASMSLSNTEAFF. The CDR3 region has the DNA TGCGCCAGCATGTCCCTTTCGAACACTGAAGCTTTCTTT.